Shown below are 8 T cell receptor beta chains from a single sample sequenced in a study of tumor-infiltrating lymphocytes in primary liver carcinoma. Constant-region priming of around 530 ng total RNA yielded TCR beta cDNA. Employing slightly modified ARM-PCR, three nested multiplex PCR rounds were run, and these gave rise to the TCR beta libraries. In the first two PCR rounds, TRBV1-TRBV30 forward primers were paired with a C-beta reverse primer, and each round lasted around 10 cycles. TCRdb re-derived calls from the multiplex PCR reads in MiXCR, one entry per CDR3 protein. The sample lists about 200,000 distinct CDR3 sequences; roughly two thirds were seen once. Unsorted whole blood yielded the blood RNA, and germline DNA was also extracted. The sample taken for sequencing was peripheral blood. These receptor sequences come from an older woman with primary liver carcinoma and hepatitis B virus infection.

This clonotype was counted many times. This chain links TRBV6-1 with TRBJ2-7, with a tentative D call TRBD2 (5 bases). Germline V gene lookup returns CDR1 MNHNS and CDR2 SASEGT. Trimming shortened V by 3 bases and J by 6 bases, and 15 bases separated the two germline ends. The CDR3 totals 14 residues. DNA of the CDR3: TGTGCCAGCAGTGAGACTACTACCCCCCTCGAGCAGTACTTC. It yields the protein CASSETTTPLEQYF.

V usage is TRBV11-1 and J usage is TRBJ2-3; 7 bases map to TRBD1. Germline CDR1 SGHAT, CDR2 FQDESV (reference sequence). There are 15 residues in the CDR3. The trim removed 5 bases at V and 3 bases at J, leaving 8 bases unmatched. The CDR3 DNA follows: TGTGCCAGCAGCATATTGACAGGGAAGACAGATACGCAGTATTTT. This encodes CASSILTGKTDTQYF.

Note on this clonotype: One end of the junction does not line up with germline, which may come from a read error. V gene TRBV6-6 combines with J gene TRBJ2-1; 10 bases map to TRBD2. The V gene's germline CDR1 is MNHNY and CDR2 SVGAGI (reference sequence). This CDR3 region has 14 residues. CDR3 loop: CASGYSKLAGVEFF. The CDR3 region has the DNA TGTGCCAGCGGTTACTCGAAGCTAGCGGGAGTTGAGTTCTTC.

The chain joins TRBV6-2 or TRBV6-3 to TRBJ2-3; TRBD1 or TRBD2 may be the D gene (5 bases each). CDR1 MNHEY and CDR2 SVGEGT come from the germline V gene. This CDR3 is built from 13 residues. Trimming stripped 7 bases from V and 10 bases from J, with 18 bases between. CDR3 nucleotide sequence: TGTGCCAGCACCCCGAACGAAGTGGGACCGCAGTATTTT. Its protein is CASTPNEVGPQYF.

The chain recombines TRBV25-1 with TRBJ2-7; no reliable D call. Germline V CDR1 and CDR2: MGHDK, SYGVNS. The CDR3 is 12 amino acids. V was trimmed by 8 bases and J by 2 bases, leaving 10 bases between them. The CDR3 spells CASGYGPYEQYF. The CDR3 DNA reads TGTGCCAGCGGGTACGGCCCCTACGAGCAGTACTTC.

Comments on this clonotype: One junction end does not reproduce the germline sequence, and a read error may be involved. The CDR3 protein is CASTISWSTDTQCF. CDR3 nucleotides: TGTGCCAGCACCATTAGCTGGAGCACAGATACGCAGTGTTTT. The genes are TRBV11-2 and TRBJ2-3; D is uncertain. CDR3 length: 14 residues. The V gene's germline CDR1 is SGHAT and CDR2 FQNNGV.

This clonotype is a singleton in its sample. The chain carries TRBV5-1 and TRBJ2-3; 7 bases match TRBD1. Trimming at V came to 0 bases and at J to 3 bases, leaving 4 bases not matched to a gene. The CDR3 is made up of 15 amino acids. The germline V gene encodes CDR1 SGHRS and CDR2 YFSETQ. The CDR3 is CASSLGGQTTDTQYF. The DNA for the CDR3 is TGCGCCAGCAGCTTGGGGGGACAGACGACAGATACGCAGTATTTT.

About this clonotype: With a much larger clone just one base away, this may be a read error. The chain carries TRBV12-5 and TRBJ1-2; unclear D gene. The CDR3 is 12 residues long. The germline V gene has CDR1 LGHNT and CDR2 FRNRAP. Trimming took 7 bases from V and 7 from J, leaving 13 bases between them. CDR3 in amino acids: CASDSKGLGYTF. Here the CDR3 DNA reads TGTGCTAGTGATTCGAAGGGCCTTGGCTACACCTTC.